These 26 T cell receptor beta chains came from one sample sequenced in a study of shared clonotypes between healthy human individuals (dated by TCRdb to 2018 to 2020). Library prep was done by the immunoSEQ multiplex PCR assay. In its TCRdb copy, this immuneACCESS table keeps in-frame sequences only and misses some clones. Where compared with another copy, unresolved V genes explain less than half of these, and the others have no known cause. This sample is represented by 490,000 or so clones; roughly 85% of them were singletons. The leading ten clones occupy 12% of the sample. Sequencing was performed on PBMCs. These receptors were collected from a woman in her thirties or forties in good health. Some clones in this sample may be carry-over from other donors' samples.

The V gene is TRBV11-2, the J gene TRBJ2-5; D tentatively fits TRBD1 or TRBD2 (5 bases each). The CDR3 length is 15 residues. The V and J ends lost 0 bases and 7 bases respectively, with 15 bases between them. CDR1 and CDR2 from the germline V gene are SGHAT and FQNNGV. CDR3: CASSLEVGVWGTQYF. CDR3 nucleotide sequence: TGTGCCAGCAGCTTAGAGGTGGGGGTATGGGGGACCCAGTACTTC.

This rearrangement joins TRBV6-6 to TRBJ2-2; D gene uncertain. Trimming pared 6 bases from V and 3 bases from J, leaving 2 bases between. Germline V lookup: CDR1 MNHNY, CDR2 SVGAGI (reference sequence). CDR3 length equals 11 residues. The CDR3 loop is CASRYTGELFF. In DNA, the CDR3 is TGTGCCAGCAGATACACCGGGGAGCTGTTTTTT.

J is TRBJ2-3 and V is TRBV6-5; 9 nucleotides line up with TRBD1. Germline-derived CDR1 and CDR2 are MNHEY and SVGAGI. The CDR3 spans 14 residues. Germline trimming cut 6 bases from V and 5 bases from J; bases unmatched to any gene: 6. CDR3 amino acids: CASSYRTGVDTQYF. CDR3 nucleotides: TGTGCCAGCAGCTACCGGACAGGGGTAGATACGCAGTATTTT.

The chain recombines TRBV7-9 with TRBJ1-1, with D unclear. The CDR3 length is 12 residues. From germline, CDR1 is SEHNR and CDR2 FQNEAQ (reference sequence). Trimming pared 1 base from V and 9 bases from J, leaving 9 bases between. CDR3 in DNA: TGTGCCAGCAGCTTAGACAGCGGCAAAGCTTTCTTT. Translated, it gives CASSLDSGKAFF.

The chain uses TRBV27 and TRBJ2-2; D unclear. V was trimmed by 7 bases and J by 2 bases, leaving 20 bases between them. Germline CDR1 and CDR2: MNHEY and SMNVEV (reference sequence). The CDR3 sequence is 17 residues long. CDR3 region: CASIRGTEYKNTGELFF. CDR3 in DNA: TGTGCCAGCATTCGAGGCACGGAATATAAAAACACCGGGGAGCTGTTTTTT.

V gene TRBV5-8 combines with J gene TRBJ2-5; 14 bases align to TRBD2. The CDR3 has 17 residues. Unmatched junction bases numbered 7, after V lost 4 bases and J lost 2 bases. Germline V CDR1 and CDR2: SGHTS, YDEGEE. CDR3 loop: CASSPGTSGSGQETQYF. DNA for the CDR3: TGTGCCAGCAGCCCTGGGACTAGCGGGAGTGGGCAAGAGACCCAGTACTTC.

The chain links TRBV7-3 to TRBJ2-3; 7 nucleotides align to TRBD2. After removal of 5 bases from V and 4 bases from J, the junction contained 6 bases not matched to a gene. Germline CDR1 reads SGHTA; CDR2 reads FQGTGA. The CDR3 covers 14 residues. The CDR3: CASSAGVTADTQYF. The CDR3 DNA reads TGTGCCAGCAGCGCGGGAGTTACGGCAGATACGCAGTATTTT.

This chain links TRBV18 with TRBJ2-5; D possibly uses TRBD1 or TRBD2 (5 bases each). This CDR3 has 13 residues. V was clipped by 7 bases and J by 2 bases, with 11 bases between them. Germline V gene data show CDR1 as KGHSH and CDR2 as LQKENI. The CDR3 sequence: CASWGRNQETQYF. DNA for the CDR3: TGTGCCAGCTGGGGACGGAATCAAGAGACCCAGTACTTC.

This clone has a single count. This chain links TRBV9 with TRBJ2-1, with 8 bases identical to TRBD2. The CDR3 covers 14 residues. CDR1 and CDR2 (germline): SGDLS, YYNGEE. Trimming took 0 bases from V and 8 from J; bases not matched to a gene: 4. CDR3 residues: CASSVVSGNDEQFF. The CDR3 DNA is TGTGCCAGCAGCGTAGTTAGCGGGAACGATGAGCAGTTCTTC.

This rearrangement joins TRBV19 to TRBJ2-2; the D gene is possibly TRBD2 (6 bases). Deletions cut 7 bases from V and 4 bases from J, with 19 bases between. The CDR3 is 16 residues long. The V gene's germline CDR1 is LNHDA and CDR2 SQIVND (reference sequence). This CDR3 reads CASTRTTNRGTGELFF. The CDR3 nucleotides are TGTGCCAGTACCCGGACTACCAATCGGGGCACCGGGGAGCTGTTTTTT.

The chain is built from TRBV10-2 and TRBJ2-3; 9 bases agree with TRBD1. V was pared by 8 bases and J by 2 bases, with 11 bases of the junction left unmatched. Germline V gives CDR1 WSHSY, CDR2 SAAADI. This CDR3 has 16 residues. The CDR3 DNA reads TGCGCCAGCGGCGACCCCCGGGACAGGGCCACAGATACGCAGTATTTT. Its translation is CASGDPRDRATDTQYF.

This clone has more than one count but fewer than ten. The chain carries TRBV10-3 and TRBJ2-7; D tentatively reads TRBD1 or TRBD2 (5 bases each). CDR1 is ENHRY and CDR2 is SYGVKD in the germline V gene. The CDR3 spans 14 residues. V shed 8 bases and J shed 0 bases, with 14 bases lying between them. DNA for the CDR3: TGTGCCATCGCTGGGGGAGACCTCTCCTACGAGCAGTACTTC. Translating gives CAIAGGDLSYEQYF.

The V and J genes are TRBV7-8 and TRBJ2-3, with D possibly TRBD2 on 6 matching bases. CDR3 size: 15 residues. Germline CDR1 and CDR2: SGHVS and FQNEAQ. Trimming took off 2 bases at V and 5 bases at J, with 14 bases between the two ends. CDR3 nucleotide sequence: TGTGCCAGCAGCTTACTTTCGGGAGACGTAGATACGCAGTATTTT. Residues: CASSLLSGDVDTQYF.

This chain joins TRBV30 and TRBJ2-7; 9 bases are shared with TRBD1. The CDR3 contains 12 residues. Germline lookup yields CDR1 GTSNPN and CDR2 SVGIG (reference sequence). V trimming: 6 bases; J trimming: 2 bases; junction bases outside the gene matches: 2. CDR3 DNA sequence: TGTGCCTGCCACAGGGGGCCCTACGAGCAGTACTTC. It encodes CACHRGPYEQYF.

This chain uses TRBV6-6 with TRBJ1-2; 9 bases are a match to TRBD1. Germline CDR1 reads MNHNY; CDR2 reads SVGAGI (reference sequence). The V and J ends lost 4 bases and 4 bases, in that order; junction bases with no gene match: 7. The CDR3 loop spans 15 amino acids. This CDR3 reads CASSSPGQGPYGYTF. In DNA, the CDR3 is TGTGCCAGCAGTTCGCCGGGACAGGGACCCTATGGCTACACCTTC.

This clone was seen a few times. The chain has TRBV7-9 and TRBJ1-5; 7 nucleotides align to TRBD1. From germline, CDR1 is SEHNR and CDR2 FQNEAQ (reference sequence). V gave up 5 bases and J gave up 3 bases; unmatched junction bases: 4. The CDR3 totals 14 residues. The CDR3 coding sequence is TGTGCCAGCAGCATCGGGACAGTCAATCAGCCCCAGCATTTT. Translation gives CASSIGTVNQPQHF. The full variable domain, completed using reference TRBV7-9 and TRBJ1-5, is DTGVSQNPRHKITKRGQNVTFRCDPISEHNRLYWYRQTLGQGPEFLTYFQNEAQLEKSRLLSDRFSAERPKGSFSTLEIQRTEQGDSAMYLCASSIGTVNQPQHFGDGTRLSIL.

V is TRBV14 and J is TRBJ2-5; unclear D gene. The CDR3 is 13 amino acids. Germline V lookup: CDR1 SGHDN, CDR2 FVKESK. V lost 0 bases and J lost 1, with 3 bases in between. CDR3 DNA sequence: TGTGCCAGCAGCCAAGAGTTCCAAGAGACCCAGTACTTC. This codes for CASSQEFQETQYF.

This clone was counted ten times or more. The V call is TRBV28, the J call TRBJ2-3; D not resolved. The germline V gene encodes CDR1 MDHEN and CDR2 SYDVKM. Trimming shortened V by 8 bases and J by 3 bases, and 18 bases separated the two germline ends. The CDR3 contains 15 residues. The CDR3 region has the DNA TGTGCCAGCTCTTCGGCTAGTTTCGAGACAGATACGCAGTATTTT. Encoded protein: CASSSASFETDTQYF.

V usage is TRBV28 and J usage is TRBJ2-4; TRBD1 matches at 7 bases. V dropped 5 bases and J dropped 4; count of bases not matched to a gene: 8. Per the germline V gene, CDR1 is MDHEN and CDR2 is SYDVKM. This CDR3 has 15 amino acids. This CDR3 reads CASSPTPGQKNIQYF. The CDR3 DNA sequence: TGTGCCAGCAGTCCTACCCCGGGACAGAAAAACATTCAGTACTTC.

The chain employs TRBV28 and TRBJ1-2; no firm D call. V lost 10 bases and J 0 bases, leaving 21 bases between the germline ends. This CDR3 region has 16 residues. Germline assignment: CDR1 MDHEN and CDR2 SYDVKM. The CDR3 sequence: CATTPDIRGANYGYTF. The CDR3, as DNA: TGTGCCACTACGCCAGATATACGTGGTGCTAACTATGGCTACACCTTC.

The chain has TRBV4-1 and TRBJ2-1; 13 nucleotides agree with TRBD2. CDR1 is MGHRA, CDR2 YSYEKL, per germline. V gave up 4 bases and J gave up 5 bases; unmatched junction bases: 2. This CDR3 spans 15 amino acids. CDR3 nucleotides: TGCGCCAGCAGCCGTACTAGCGGGAGGGACAATGAGCAGTTCTTC. It yields the protein CASSRTSGRDNEQFF.

The chain uses TRBV27 and TRBJ2-1; D gene ambiguous. Germline V gene data show CDR1 as MNHEY and CDR2 as SMNVEV (reference sequence). Trimming removed 2 bases from V and 7 bases from J, with 3 bases in between. The CDR3 consists of 11 residues. CDR3 residues: CASSLDNEQFF. In DNA form, the CDR3 reads TGTGCCAGCAGTTTAGATAATGAGCAGTTCTTC.

This clone has just a few counts. This chain's CDR3 is CAWSAVNTEAFF. The DNA for the CDR3 is TGTGCCTGGAGTGCCGTGAACACTGAAGCTTTCTTT. The V call is TRBV30, the J call TRBJ1-1; no definite D call. The CDR3 extends over 12 amino acids. Per the germline V gene, CDR1 is GTSNPN and CDR2 is SVGIG (reference sequence). V gave up 1 base and J gave up 0 bases, with 3 bases separating them.

The chain employs TRBV10-3 and TRBJ2-2; D perhaps matches TRBD1 (6 bases). Germline V gene lookup returns CDR1 ENHRY and CDR2 SYGVKD. V was cut by 3 bases and J by 7 bases, with 15 bases left in between. CDR3 length equals 15 residues. CDR3 loop: CAISDQVQGSGELFF. DNA of the CDR3: TGTGCCATCAGTGACCAGGTTCAGGGGAGCGGGGAGCTGTTTTTT.

The chain couples TRBV7-2 to TRBJ2-3; TRBD1 matches at 9 bases. This CDR3 has 16 residues. CDR1 and CDR2 (germline): SGHTA, FQGNSA. V shed 3 bases, J shed 3 bases, and the junction held 7 bases outside the gene matches. CDR3: CASSLVTGGATDTQYF. DNA for the CDR3: TGTGCCAGCAGCTTGGTGACAGGGGGTGCAACAGATACGCAGTATTTT.

The chain links TRBV9 to TRBJ2-2; D is uncertain. Trimming removed 0 bases at V and 4 bases at J, with 4 bases between. There are 13 residues in the CDR3. Germline CDR1 and CDR2: SGDLS and YYNGEE. The CDR3 reads CASSVEVTGELFF. CDR3 DNA sequence: TGTGCCAGCAGCGTAGAAGTCACCGGGGAGCTGTTTTTT. Supplemented by reference TRBV9 and TRBJ2-2, the full variable domain reads DSGVTQTPKHLITATGQRVTLRCSPRSGDLSVYWYQQSLDQGLQFLIQYYNGEERAKGNILERFSAQQFPDLHSELNLSSLELGDSALYFCASSVEVTGELFFGEGSRLTVL.